The clone carrying this TCR beta chain appeared once. Its antigen remains unknown. Using immunoSEQ multiplex PCR, the repertoire was profiled, and TCRdb retains in-frame clones only, with some absent. The sample records tens of thousands of clones, around 87% being singletons. The germline V and J ends were trimmed by 3 bases and 8 bases, with 13 bases remaining between them. Germline V lookup: CDR1 MDHEN, CDR2 SYDVKM. The CDR3 covers 13 residues. The data belong to a study of T cell responses to AZD1222 COVID-19 vaccine. Study-wide results and caveats: Donors were largely white British and mainly female; clonal diversity was possibly underestimated.

The receptor comes from an adult in good health. The chain uses TRBV28 and TRBJ1-1, with TRBD1 as a possible D gene (6 bases). The sample consisted of peripheral blood, taken on day 0 of AZD1222 vaccination. CDR3 protein: CASSFVEGGEAFF. The CDR3, as DNA: TGTGCCAGCAGTTTTGTTGAGGGGGGCGAAGCTTTCTTT.